The source of this TCR beta chain is a study of radiation and T cells in renal cell carcinoma. Study-wide results and caveats: No pretreatment tumor biopsies were available for baseline clonotypes.

The CDR3 contains 15 residues. The V and J ends lost 2 bases and 5 bases respectively, with 15 bases between them. Germline V gives CDR1 LGHNA, CDR2 YSLEER. Time point indicated: blood 2 weeks post-SBRT. As to treatment: 15 Gy SBRT to primary tumor, nephrectomy 4 weeks later. By share, this clone counts as medium-sized. Its matching antigen is unknown. Repertoires were generated with immunoSEQ multiplex PCR, while TCRdb's copy carries only in-frame clones and drops some. This table has 160,000 or so clones, approximately 88% appearing once. This receptor was obtained from a woman in her forties or fifties with renal cell carcinoma. The J gene is TRBJ2-5, the V gene TRBV4-3; TRBD2 is a possible D gene (6 bases). This sample comprised blood, obtained from a patient whose treatment included radiotherapy and nephrectomy. The CDR3 DNA sequence: TGCGCCAGCAGCCAACGTAGGGAGGTCACGGAGACCCAGTACTTC. Protein sequence: CASSQRREVTETQYF.